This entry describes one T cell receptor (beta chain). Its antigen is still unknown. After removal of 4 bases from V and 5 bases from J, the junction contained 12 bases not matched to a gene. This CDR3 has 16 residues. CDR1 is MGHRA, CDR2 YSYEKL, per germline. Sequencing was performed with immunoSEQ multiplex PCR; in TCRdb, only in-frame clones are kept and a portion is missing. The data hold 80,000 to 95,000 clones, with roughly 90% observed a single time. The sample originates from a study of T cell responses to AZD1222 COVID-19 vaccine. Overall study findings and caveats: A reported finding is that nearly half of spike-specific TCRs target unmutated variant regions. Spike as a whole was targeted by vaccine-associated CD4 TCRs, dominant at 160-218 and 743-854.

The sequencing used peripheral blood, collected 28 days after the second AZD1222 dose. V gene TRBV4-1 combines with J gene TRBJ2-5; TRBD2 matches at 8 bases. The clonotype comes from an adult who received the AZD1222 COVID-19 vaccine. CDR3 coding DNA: TGCGCCAGCAGCCCTGTAGCCCCGGGAGGGTGGGAGACCCAGTACTTC. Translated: CASSPVAPGGWETQYF.